This TCR beta chain came from a study of CD8 T cells in ankylosing spondylitis. The study's findings and limits: About 8 highly homologous variants made up a TCR beta motif that seemed to typify ankylosing spondylitis blood.

Making the TCR beta libraries involved quantitative 5'-RACE with molecular barcodes. A single record per CDR3 protein comes from TCRdb applying MiXCR to the 5' RACE reads. The sample carries more than 20,000 distinct CDR3 sequences, 10% to 15% recorded once. This clonotype occurred a few times. The antigen remains undetermined. The CDR3 has 15 residues. Germline V gives CDR1 DFQATT, CDR2 SNEGSKA (reference sequence). J gave up 3 bases and V 0 bases, and 7 bases lay outside the gene matches. The receptor comes from a male donor with ankylosing spondylitis or in good health (not recorded which). The J gene is TRBJ2-5, the V gene TRBV20-1; 7 bases fit TRBD1. Specimen: blood. CDR3 in DNA: TGCAGTGCTAGAGAGGGGACAGTGATCGAAGAGACCCAGTACTTC. Amino acid sequence: CSAREGTVIEETQYF.